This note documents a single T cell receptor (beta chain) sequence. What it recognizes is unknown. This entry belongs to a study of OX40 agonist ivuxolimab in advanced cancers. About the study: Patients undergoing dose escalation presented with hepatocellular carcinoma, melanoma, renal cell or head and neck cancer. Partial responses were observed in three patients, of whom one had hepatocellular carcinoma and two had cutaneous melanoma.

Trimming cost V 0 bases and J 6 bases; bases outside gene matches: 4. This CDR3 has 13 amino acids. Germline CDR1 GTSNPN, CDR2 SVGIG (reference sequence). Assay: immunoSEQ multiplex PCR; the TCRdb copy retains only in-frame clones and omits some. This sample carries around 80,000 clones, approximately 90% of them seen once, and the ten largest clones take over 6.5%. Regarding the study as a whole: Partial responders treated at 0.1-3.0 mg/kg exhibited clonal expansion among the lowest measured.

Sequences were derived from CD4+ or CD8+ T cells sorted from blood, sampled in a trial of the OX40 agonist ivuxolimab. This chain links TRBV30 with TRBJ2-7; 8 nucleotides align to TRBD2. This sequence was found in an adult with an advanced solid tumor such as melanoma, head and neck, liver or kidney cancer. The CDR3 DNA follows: TGTGCCTGGAGTGTAGCGGGGGAATCCGAGCAGTACTTC. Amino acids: CAWSVAGESEQYF.